This T cell receptor beta chain comes out of a study of blood T cell repertoires in COVID-19. Study at large: From the United States, Italy and Spain came samples of acute and convalescent COVID-19.

Sequenced by immunoSEQ multiplex PCR; TCRdb stores in-frame clones only, minus some. Among 150,000 to 200,000 clones listed, roughly four fifths were seen once. CDR1 is MNHEY, CDR2 SVGEGT, per germline. V dropped 0 bases and J dropped 4 bases, with 18 bases sitting between them. This CDR3 comprises 17 residues. The receptor was isolated from a woman aged 70-85 years with COVID-19, enrolled during active disease. J is TRBJ1-2 and V is TRBV6-2 or TRBV6-3; no clear D. Sequencing was performed on peripheral blood. The CDR3 reads CASSYSPLSRTTYGYTF. Written as DNA, the CDR3 is TGTGCCAGCAGTTACTCACCCCTCAGTCGAACCACCTATGGCTACACCTTC.